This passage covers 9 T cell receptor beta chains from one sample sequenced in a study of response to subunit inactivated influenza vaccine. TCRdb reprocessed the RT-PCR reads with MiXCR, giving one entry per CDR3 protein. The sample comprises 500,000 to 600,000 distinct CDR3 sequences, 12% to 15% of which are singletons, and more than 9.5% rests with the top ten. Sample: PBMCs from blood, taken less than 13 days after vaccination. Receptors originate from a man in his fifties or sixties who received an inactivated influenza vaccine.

The CDR3 DNA is TGCAGTGCTAGAGGTCTAATTCGTGGCGGGGGCTTGAACACTGAAGCTTTCTTT. It specifies CSARGLIRGGGLNTEAFF. The chain links TRBV20-1 to TRBJ1-1; possible D gene TRBD1, 6 bases. There are 18 residues in the CDR3. Germline V gives CDR1 DFQATT, CDR2 SNEGSKA (reference sequence). Trimming removed 1 base at V and 0 bases at J, with 21 bases between.

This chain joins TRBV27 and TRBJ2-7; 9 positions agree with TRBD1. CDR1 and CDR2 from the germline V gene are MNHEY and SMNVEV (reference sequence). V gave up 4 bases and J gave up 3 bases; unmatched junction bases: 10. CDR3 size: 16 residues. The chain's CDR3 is CASSWTGVRGFYEQYF. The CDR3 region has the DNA TGTGCCAGCAGTTGGACAGGGGTTAGAGGATTCTACGAGCAGTACTTC.

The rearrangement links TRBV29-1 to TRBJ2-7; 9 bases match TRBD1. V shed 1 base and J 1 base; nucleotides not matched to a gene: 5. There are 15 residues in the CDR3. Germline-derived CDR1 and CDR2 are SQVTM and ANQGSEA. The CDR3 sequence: CSVEGRGQGSYEQYF. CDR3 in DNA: TGCAGCGTTGAAGGGAGGGGACAGGGTTCCTACGAGCAGTACTTC.

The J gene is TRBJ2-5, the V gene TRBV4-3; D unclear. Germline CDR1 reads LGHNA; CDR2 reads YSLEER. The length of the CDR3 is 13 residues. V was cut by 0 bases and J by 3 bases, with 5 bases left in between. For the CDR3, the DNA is TGCGCCAGCAGCCAAGATCCCGAAGAGACCCAGTACTTC. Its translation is CASSQDPEETQYF.

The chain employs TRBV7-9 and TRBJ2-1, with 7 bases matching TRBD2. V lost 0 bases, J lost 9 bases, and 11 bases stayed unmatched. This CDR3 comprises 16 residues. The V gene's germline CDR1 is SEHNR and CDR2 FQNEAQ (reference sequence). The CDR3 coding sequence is TGTGCCAGCAGCTTAGCTAGGCTAGCGGTTGGCGGTGAGCAGTTCTTC. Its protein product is CASSLARLAVGGEQFF.

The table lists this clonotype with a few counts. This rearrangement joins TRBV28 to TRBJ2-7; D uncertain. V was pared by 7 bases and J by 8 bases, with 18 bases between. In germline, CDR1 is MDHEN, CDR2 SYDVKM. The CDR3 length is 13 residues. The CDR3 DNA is TGTGCCAGCACTTTGGACGGCCGAGGAAAGCAGTACTTC. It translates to CASTLDGRGKQYF.

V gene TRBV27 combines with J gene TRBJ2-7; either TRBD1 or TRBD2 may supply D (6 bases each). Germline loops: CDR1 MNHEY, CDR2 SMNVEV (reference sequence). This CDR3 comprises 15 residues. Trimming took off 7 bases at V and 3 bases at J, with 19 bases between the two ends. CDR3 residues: CASTRGPGPNYEQYF. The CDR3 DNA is TGTGCCAGCACCCGGGGGCCAGGGCCGAACTACGAGCAGTACTTC.

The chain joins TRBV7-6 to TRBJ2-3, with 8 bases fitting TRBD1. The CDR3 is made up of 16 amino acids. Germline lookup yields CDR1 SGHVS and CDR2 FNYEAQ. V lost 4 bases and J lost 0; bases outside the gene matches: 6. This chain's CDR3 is CASSYWTGSSTDTQYF. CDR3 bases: TGTGCCAGCAGCTACTGGACAGGGTCTAGCACAGATACGCAGTATTTT.

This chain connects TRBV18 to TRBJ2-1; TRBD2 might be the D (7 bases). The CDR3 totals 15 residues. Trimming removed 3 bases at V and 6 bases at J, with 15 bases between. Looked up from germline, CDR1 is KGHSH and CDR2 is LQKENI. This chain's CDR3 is CASSPPRGGGNEQFF. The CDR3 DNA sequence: TGTGCCAGCTCACCTCCTAGGGGGGGAGGCAATGAGCAGTTCTTC. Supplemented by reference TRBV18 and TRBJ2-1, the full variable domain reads NAGVMQNPRHLVRRRGQEARLRCSPMKGHSHVYWYRQLPEEGLKFMVYLQKENIIDESGMPKERFSAEFPKEGPSILRIQQVVRGDSAAYFCASSPPRGGGNEQFFGPGTRLTVL.